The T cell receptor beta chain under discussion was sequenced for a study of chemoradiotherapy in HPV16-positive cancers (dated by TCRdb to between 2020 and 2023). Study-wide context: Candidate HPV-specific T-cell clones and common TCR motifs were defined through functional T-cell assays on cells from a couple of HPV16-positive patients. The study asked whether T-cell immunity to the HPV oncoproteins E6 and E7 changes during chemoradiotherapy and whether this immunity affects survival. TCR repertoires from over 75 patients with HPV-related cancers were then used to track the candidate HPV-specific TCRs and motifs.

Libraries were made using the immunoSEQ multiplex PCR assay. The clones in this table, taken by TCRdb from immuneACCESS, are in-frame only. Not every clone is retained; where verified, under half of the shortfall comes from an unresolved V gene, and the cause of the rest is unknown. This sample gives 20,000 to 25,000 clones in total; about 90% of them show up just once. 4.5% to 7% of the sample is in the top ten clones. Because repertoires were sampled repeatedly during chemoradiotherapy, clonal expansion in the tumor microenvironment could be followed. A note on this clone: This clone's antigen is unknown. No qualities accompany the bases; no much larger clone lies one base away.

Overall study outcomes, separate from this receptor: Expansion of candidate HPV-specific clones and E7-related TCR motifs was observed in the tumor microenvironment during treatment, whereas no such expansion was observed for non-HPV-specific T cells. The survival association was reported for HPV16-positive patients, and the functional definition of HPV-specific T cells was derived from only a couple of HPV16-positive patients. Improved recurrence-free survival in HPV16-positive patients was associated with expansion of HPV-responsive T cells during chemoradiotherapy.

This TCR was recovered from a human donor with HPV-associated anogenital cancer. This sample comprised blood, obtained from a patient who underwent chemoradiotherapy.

CDR3 reads: CASTPRGRLNEKLFF. Read as DNA, the sequence is TGTGCCAGTACCCCCCGGGGTAGACTTAATGAAAAACTGTTTTTT. Here the chain combines TRBV19 and TRBJ1-4, with the D gene uncertain. V and J are truncated by 7 bases and 4 bases respectively, leaving an intervening sequence of 16 bases. The germline V gene (reference sequence) specifies LNHDA as CDR1 and SQIVND as CDR2. The CDR3 covers 15 residues, taking in both the cysteine and the phenylalanine. Kept here is only the CDR3 DNA, which spans 45 bases and is read in frame from base 1.